This entry features one T cell receptor (beta chain) sequence. As yet, its antigen is unknown. The PCR used 60 Vbeta and 13 Jbeta primers. The repertoire was sequenced with immunoSEQ multiplex PCR; TCRdb's copy has only in-frame clones and lacks some. This sample has 150,000 to 200,000 clones; approximately 80% occur once, and the top ten carry under 8%. The data belong to a study of cytomegalovirus exposure and HLA in healthy donors. Findings and limits, study-wide: When analyzed later, a missense DCLRE1C variant was found to be linked to TCR beta V- and J-gene trimming. HLA allele associations emerged for roughly 17,000 TCR beta sequences in a later analysis, at 0.05 false discovery rate.

The receptor was isolated from a man aged 50-59 years in good health and CMV-seropositive. Sequencing was carried out using PBMCs.

This CDR3 is CASSLAVSGNTIYF. The CDR3 DNA is TGTGCCAGCAGCTTGGCCGTTTCTGGAAACACCATATATTTT. This rearrangement joins TRBV5-8 to TRBJ1-3; D is ambiguous. Germline V gene sequence: CDR1 SGHTS, CDR2 YDEGEE. Trimming took 0 bases from V and 1 from J, leaving 5 bases between them. The CDR3 sequence is 14 residues long.